Sequencing of this T cell receptor beta chain was carried out in a study of T cell responses to AZD1222 COVID-19 vaccine. V lost 1 base to trimming and J lost 2 bases, with 2 bases between them. From germline, CDR1 is KGHSH and CDR2 LQKENI. The CDR3 sequence is 13 residues long. Clones were sequenced by immunoSEQ multiplex PCR, and TCRdb holds only the in-frame ones, with some missing. Of over 150,000 clones in the sample, around 88% are singletons; the top ten hold around 1%. J is TRBJ2-2 and V is TRBV18; D is unclear. Here the sequenced sample was peripheral blood, taken 28 days after the second AZD1222 dose. The clonotype was recovered from an adult who received the AZD1222 COVID-19 vaccine. CDR3 coding DNA: TGTGCCAGCTCACCACTTAACACCGGGGAGCTGTTTTTT. It yields the protein CASSPLNTGELFF.